This record covers a single TCR beta chain. The data derive from a study of blood T cell repertoires in COVID-19. Study information: Donors in the United States, Italy and Spain gave samples during acute or convalescent COVID-19. In each case, the material was cDNA or gDNA derived from T cells, B-cell-depleted T cells, or PBMCs.

Trimming took 0 bases from V and 3 from J; bases not matched to a gene: 4. The CDR3 loop spans 16 amino acids. Germline values: CDR1 KGHDR, CDR2 SFDVKD. Original processing methods: Nucleated cell number was recorded as an estimate derived from reference gene primer amplification. Sequencing used immunoSEQ multiplex PCR; TCRdb keeps in-frame clones, though not all of them. From that table come the V and J calls and clone size; the DNA was used to work out D and trimming. Counted here are over 85,000 clones, approximately 86% occurring once; the ten biggest clones make up approximately 15%. The rearrangement uses TRBV24-1 and TRBJ1-2; 9 nucleotides align to TRBD1. The sample comprised peripheral blood. The source of this sequence is a male donor with acute or convalescent COVID-19. The CDR3 sequence is CATSDLVGQGDYGYTF. DNA for the CDR3: TGTGCCACCAGTGATTTGGTGGGACAGGGCGACTATGGCTACACCTTC.